This T cell receptor (beta chain) was observed in a study of T cell repertoires in cytomegalovirus infection. Study at large: In the study, CMV epitopes included recently identified HLA-C-restricted and well-studied HLA-B-restricted ones. Evidence of both CMV infection and a matching HLA type came from public TCR beta signatures.

Study observations and caveats: Totalled public TCR beta family frequency picked out people who carried CMV plus the relevant HLA.

This clonotype was observed a few times. The antigen remains undetermined. TCRdb re-derived calls from the reads in MiXCR, one entry per CDR3 protein. The data hold approximately 120,000 distinct CDR3 sequences, with about 28% observed a single time. In germline, CDR1 is SGHRS, CDR2 YFSETQ. This CDR3 has 14 amino acids. The V gene lost 4 bases and the J gene lost 7 bases, with 17 bases spanning the gap. The receptor was derived from a human donor in good health (CMV status not recorded). Some clones in this sample may be carry-over from other donors' samples. The chain uses TRBV5-1 and TRBJ1-1; D call uncertain. Sequencing was performed on CD8+ T cells from cultured PBMCs, taken from culture after CMV antigen stimulation. CDR3 loop: CASSPEDGGLEAFF. CDR3 DNA sequence: TGCGCCAGCAGCCCCGAGGACGGCGGCCTTGAAGCTTTCTTT.